One and the same sample provided the 2 T cell receptor beta chains below, sequenced in a study of blood T cell repertoires in COVID-19. Clones were sequenced by immunoSEQ multiplex PCR, and TCRdb holds only the in-frame ones, with some missing. This table holds 84,000 or so clones, around nine tenths found once. The specimen sequenced was peripheral blood. Source of these receptors: a man aged 55 to 70 with acute or convalescent COVID-19.

The chain couples TRBV6-5 to TRBJ1-4; no reliable D call. Germline CDR1 is MNHEY and CDR2 is SVGAGI. V was shortened by 4 bases and J by 8 bases, with 11 bases between the two germline ends. This CDR3 contains 13 residues. The CDR3 DNA sequence: TGTGCCAGCAGTTCATTACTCCGGGAAAAACTGTTTTTT. This translates into CASSSLLREKLFF.

V gene TRBV21-1 combines with J gene TRBJ2-5; TRBD1 was called by the table and not checked on the DNA. TRBV21-1 is labeled a pseudogene. This CDR3 spans 11 amino acids. CDR3: CASSKAGTQYF. CDR3 sequence (DNA): TGTGCCAGCAGCAAGGCTGGGACCCAGTACTTC.